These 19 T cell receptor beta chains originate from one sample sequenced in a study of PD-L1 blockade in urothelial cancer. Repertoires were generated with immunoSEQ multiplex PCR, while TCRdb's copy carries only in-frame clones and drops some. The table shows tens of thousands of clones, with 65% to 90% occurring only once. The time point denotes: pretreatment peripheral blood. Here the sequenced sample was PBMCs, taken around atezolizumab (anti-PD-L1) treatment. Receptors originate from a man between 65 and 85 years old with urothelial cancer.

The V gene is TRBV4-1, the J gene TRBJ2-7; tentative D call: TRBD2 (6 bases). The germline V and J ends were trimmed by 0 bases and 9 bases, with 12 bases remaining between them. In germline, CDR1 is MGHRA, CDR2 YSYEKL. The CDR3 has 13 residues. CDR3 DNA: TGCGCCAGCAGCCAAGATGCGGGGAGAGTGCAGTACTTC. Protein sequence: CASSQDAGRVQYF.

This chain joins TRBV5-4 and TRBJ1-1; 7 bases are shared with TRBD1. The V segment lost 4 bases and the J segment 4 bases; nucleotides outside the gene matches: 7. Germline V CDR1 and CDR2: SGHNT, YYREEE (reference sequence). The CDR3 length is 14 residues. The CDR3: CASSPQGSGTEAFF. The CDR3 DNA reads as TGTGCCAGCAGCCCACAGGGGTCGGGCACTGAAGCTTTCTTT. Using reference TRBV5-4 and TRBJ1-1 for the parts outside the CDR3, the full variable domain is ETGVTQSPTHLIKTRGQQVTLRCSSQSGHNTVSWYQQALGQGPQFIFQYYREEENGRGNFPPRFSGLQFPNYSSELNVNALELDDSALYLCASSPQGSGTEAFFGQGTRLTVV.

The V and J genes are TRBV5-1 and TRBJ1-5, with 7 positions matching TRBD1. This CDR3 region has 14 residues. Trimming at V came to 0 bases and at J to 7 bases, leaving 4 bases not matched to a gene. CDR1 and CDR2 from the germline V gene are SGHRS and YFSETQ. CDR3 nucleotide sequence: TGCGCCAGCAGCTTGGGACAGGGAGACCAGCCCCAGCATTTT. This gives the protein CASSLGQGDQPQHF. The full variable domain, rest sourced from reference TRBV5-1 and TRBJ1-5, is KAGVTQTPRYLIKTRGQQVTLSCSPISGHRSVSWYQQTPGQGLQFLFEYFSETQRNKGNFPGRFSGRQFSNSRSEMNVSTLELGDSALYLCASSLGQGDQPQHFGDGTRLSIL.

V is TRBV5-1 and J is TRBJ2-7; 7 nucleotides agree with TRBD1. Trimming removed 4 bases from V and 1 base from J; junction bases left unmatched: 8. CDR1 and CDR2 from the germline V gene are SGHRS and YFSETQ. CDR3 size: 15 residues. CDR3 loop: CASSPRQGTSYEQYF. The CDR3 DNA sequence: TGCGCCAGCAGCCCCCGACAGGGTACGTCCTACGAGCAGTACTTC.

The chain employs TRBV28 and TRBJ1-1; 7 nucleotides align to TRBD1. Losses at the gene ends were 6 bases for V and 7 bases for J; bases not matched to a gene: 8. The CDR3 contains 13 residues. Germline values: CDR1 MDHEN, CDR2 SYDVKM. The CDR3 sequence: CASRLGQENEAFF. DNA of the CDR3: TGTGCCAGCAGGCTTGGACAGGAAAATGAAGCTTTCTTT.

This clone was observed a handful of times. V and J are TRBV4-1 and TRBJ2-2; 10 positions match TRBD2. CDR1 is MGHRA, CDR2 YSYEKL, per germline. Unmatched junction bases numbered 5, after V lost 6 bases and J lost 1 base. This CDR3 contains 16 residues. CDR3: CASRSGLAQNTGELFF. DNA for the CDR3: TGCGCCAGCAGGTCGGGACTAGCGCAGAACACCGGGGAGCTGTTTTTT.

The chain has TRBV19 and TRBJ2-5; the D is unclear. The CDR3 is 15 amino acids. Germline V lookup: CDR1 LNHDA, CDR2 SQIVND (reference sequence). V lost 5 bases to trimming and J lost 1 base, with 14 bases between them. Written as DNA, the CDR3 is TGTGCCAGTAGTCCCTTGCGAGGCCTCCAAGAGACCCAGTACTTC. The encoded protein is CASSPLRGLQETQYF.

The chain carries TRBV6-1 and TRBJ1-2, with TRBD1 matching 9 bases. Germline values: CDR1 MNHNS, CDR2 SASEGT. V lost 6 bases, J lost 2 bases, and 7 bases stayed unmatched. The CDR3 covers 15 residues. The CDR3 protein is CASRGDRASNYGYTF. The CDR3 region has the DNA TGTGCCAGCAGGGGGGACAGGGCGTCCAACTATGGCTACACCTTC.

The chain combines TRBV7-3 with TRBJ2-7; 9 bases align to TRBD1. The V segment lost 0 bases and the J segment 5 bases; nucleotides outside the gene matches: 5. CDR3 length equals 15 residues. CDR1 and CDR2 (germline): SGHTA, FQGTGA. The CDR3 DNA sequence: TGTGCCAGCAGCTTAACCTCGGGACAGGGCCACGAGCAGTACTTC. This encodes CASSLTSGQGHEQYF.

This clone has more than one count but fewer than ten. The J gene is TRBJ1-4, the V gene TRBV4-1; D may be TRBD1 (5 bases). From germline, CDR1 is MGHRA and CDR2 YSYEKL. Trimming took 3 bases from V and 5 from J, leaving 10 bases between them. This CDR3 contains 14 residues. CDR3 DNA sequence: TGCGCCAGCAGCCACCCCGCAGGGAATGAAAAACTGTTTTTT. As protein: CASSHPAGNEKLFF.

CDR3 DNA sequence: TGTGCCAGCAGCTTCTGGGACAGGGGGAATGGCTACACCTTC. Residues: CASSFWDRGNGYTF. The V gene is TRBV7-9, the J gene TRBJ1-2; 11 bases line up with TRBD1. The CDR3 consists of 14 residues. The germline CDR1 and CDR2 sequences are SEHNR and FQNEAQ (reference sequence). Trimming removed 3 bases from V and 6 bases from J; junction bases left unmatched: 3.

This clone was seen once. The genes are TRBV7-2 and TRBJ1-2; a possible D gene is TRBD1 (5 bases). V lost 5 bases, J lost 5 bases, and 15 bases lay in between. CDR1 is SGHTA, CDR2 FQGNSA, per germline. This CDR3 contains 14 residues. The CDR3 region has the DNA TGTGCCAGCAGCCCACAGGACGGACGATATGGCTACACCTTC. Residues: CASSPQDGRYGYTF.

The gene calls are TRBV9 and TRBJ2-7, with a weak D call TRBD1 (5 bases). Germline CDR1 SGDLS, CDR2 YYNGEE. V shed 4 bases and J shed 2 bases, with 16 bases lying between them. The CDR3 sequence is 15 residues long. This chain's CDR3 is CASSPRRMDTYEQYF. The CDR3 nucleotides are TGTGCCAGCAGCCCCCGCCGAATGGACACCTACGAGCAGTACTTC.

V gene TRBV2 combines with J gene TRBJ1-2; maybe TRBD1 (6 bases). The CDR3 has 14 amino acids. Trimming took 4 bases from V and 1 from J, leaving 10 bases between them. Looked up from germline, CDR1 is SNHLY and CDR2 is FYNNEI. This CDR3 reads CASSVSRGNYGYTF. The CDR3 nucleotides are TGTGCCAGCAGTGTGAGCAGGGGTAACTATGGCTACACCTTC. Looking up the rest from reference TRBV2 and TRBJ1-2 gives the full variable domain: EPEVTQTPSHQVTQMGQEVILRCVPISNHLYFYWYRQILGQKVEFLVSFYNNEISEKSEIFDDQFSVERPDGSNFTLKIRSTKLEDSAMYFCASSVSRGNYGYTFGSGTRLTVV.

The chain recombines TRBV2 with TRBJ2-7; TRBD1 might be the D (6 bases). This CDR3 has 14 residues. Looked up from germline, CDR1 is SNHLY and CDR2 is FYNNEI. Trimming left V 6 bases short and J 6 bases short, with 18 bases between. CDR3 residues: CASRRLQGDSEQYF. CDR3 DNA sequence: TGTGCCAGCAGGAGACTACAGGGTGATTCCGAGCAGTACTTC.

The CDR3, as DNA: TGTGCCAGCAGCCTCCGGACTAGCGGGGTCGATGAGCAGTTCTTC. Protein sequence: CASSLRTSGVDEQFF. The chain is built from TRBV13 and TRBJ2-1, with 12 bases fitting TRBD2. In germline, CDR1 is PRHDT, CDR2 FYEKMQ (reference sequence). The V segment lost 5 bases and the J segment 8 bases; nucleotides outside the gene matches: 7. The length of the CDR3 is 15 residues.

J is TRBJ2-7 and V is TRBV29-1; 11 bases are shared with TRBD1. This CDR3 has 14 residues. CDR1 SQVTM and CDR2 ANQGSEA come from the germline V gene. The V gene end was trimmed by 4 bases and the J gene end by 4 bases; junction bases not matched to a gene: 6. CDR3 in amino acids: CSVAGTGGIYEQYF. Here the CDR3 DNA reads TGCAGCGTTGCCGGGACAGGGGGAATTTACGAGCAGTACTTC.

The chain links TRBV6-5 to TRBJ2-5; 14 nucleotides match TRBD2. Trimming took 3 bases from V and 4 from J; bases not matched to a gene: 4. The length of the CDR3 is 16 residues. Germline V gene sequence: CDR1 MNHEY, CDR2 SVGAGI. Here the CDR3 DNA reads TGTGCCAGCAGTTATGGACTAGCGGGAGGTGGAGAGACCCAGTACTTC. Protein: CASSYGLAGGGETQYF.

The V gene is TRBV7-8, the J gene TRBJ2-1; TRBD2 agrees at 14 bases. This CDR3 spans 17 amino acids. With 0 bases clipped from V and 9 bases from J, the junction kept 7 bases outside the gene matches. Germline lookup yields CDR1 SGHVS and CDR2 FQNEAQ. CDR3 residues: CASSLAAGTSGSGEQFF. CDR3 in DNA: TGTGCCAGCAGCTTAGCGGCCGGGACTAGCGGGAGTGGTGAGCAGTTCTTC.